This TCR beta chain was identified during a study of blood T cell repertoires in COVID-19. About the study: Sites in the United States, Italy and Spain provided acute and convalescent COVID-19 samples.

In the original analysis: Amplified reference gene primers provided the basis for estimating nucleated cell counts. Repertoires were generated with immunoSEQ multiplex PCR, while TCRdb's copy carries only in-frame clones and drops some. V, J and clone size are those of that table, while D and trimming were read from the DNA. The sample records 65,000 to 85,000 clones, more than 75% being singletons. This CDR3 has 16 amino acids. The V segment lost 3 bases and the J segment 2 bases; nucleotides outside the gene matches: 9. Per the germline V gene, CDR1 is SGDLS and CDR2 is YYNGEE. The chain recombines TRBV9 with TRBJ2-7; 9 positions agree with TRBD2. The specimen was peripheral blood. This receptor was taken from a human donor in a cohort sampled during active COVID-19. The CDR3 region is CASSASGAGGTYEQYF. DNA for the CDR3: TGTGCCAGCAGCGCCAGTGGAGCGGGGGGCACCTACGAGCAGTACTTC.